The clone carrying this T cell receptor beta chain was found a few times. No antigen is known for it. Mismatch with germline at one junction end may stem from a read error. This sample was included in a study of CD8 T cells in ankylosing spondylitis. Study-level findings and limits: Several highly homologous variants made up a TCR beta motif, and this motif appeared characteristic of ankylosing spondylitis blood. Reports say disease-linked clones showed up significantly more in matched ankylosing spondylitis synovial fluid.

The CDR3 covers 15 residues. Germline V CDR1 and CDR2: SGHDT, YYEEEE. Preparation of TCR beta libraries was done by quantitative 5'-RACE with molecular barcodes. One entry per CDR3 protein, called by TCRdb with MiXCR from the 5' RACE reads. This repertoire shows nearly 350,000 distinct CDR3 sequences, roughly 15% found once; its top ten account for approximately 1.1%. The V call is TRBV5-6, the J call TRBJ2-2; D call uncertain. This TCR was recovered from a male donor with ankylosing spondylitis or in good health (not recorded which). Input material: blood, either unsorted or a sorted T cell fraction (not recorded which). The DNA for the CDR3 is TGTGCCAGCAGCTTGCTCCCACAGTACACCAGGGAGCTGTTTTTT. It encodes CASSLLPQYTRELFF.